The 17 T cell receptor beta chains listed next were all sequenced from one sample in a study of T cells in Graves' hyperthyroidism and ophthalmopathy. TCR beta CDR3 sequences were amplified from RNA transcripts. In the first-round RT-PCR of the TCR CDR3, the HTBI primer set was used. A single record per CDR3 protein comes from TCRdb applying MiXCR to the multiplex PCR reads. The repertoire has about 420,000 distinct CDR3 sequences, roughly an eighth of them found once; the top ten carry more than 4.5%. The sample consisted of blood. These receptors all stem from a woman aged 18 to 35 with Graves' hyperthyroidism.

The chain uses TRBV25-1 and TRBJ1-6, with D hard to call. V lost 3 bases to trimming and J lost 7 bases, with 10 bases between them. Germline-derived CDR1 and CDR2 are MGHDK and SYGVNS. CDR3 length: 14 residues. CDR3 amino acids: CASSDQGPNSPLHF. CDR3 DNA sequence: TGTGCCAGCAGTGATCAAGGGCCCAATTCACCCCTCCACTTT.

In nucleotides, the CDR3 is TGCGCCAGCAGTGAATGGACAGGACTCACAGATACGCAGTATTTT. Translated, it gives CASSEWTGLTDTQYF. The chain links TRBV10-1 to TRBJ2-3, with 7 bases fitting TRBD1. J gave up 2 bases and V 3 bases, and 5 bases lay outside the gene matches. Germline V gene data show CDR1 as WNHNN and CDR2 as SYGVQD (reference sequence). The CDR3 loop spans 15 amino acids.

This clonotype has ten or more counts. The J gene is TRBJ2-7, the V gene TRBV6-2 or TRBV6-3; the D call may be TRBD1 or TRBD2 (5 bases each). Germline CDR1 MNHEY, CDR2 SVGEGT. With 0 bases removed from V and 2 bases from J, the gap between germline ends came to 20 bases. This CDR3 spans 18 amino acids. The CDR3 protein is CASSYSNYGASPTYEQYF. For the CDR3, the DNA is TGTGCCAGCAGTTACTCGAATTATGGGGCTAGCCCCACCTACGAGCAGTACTTC.

This clonotype was seen ten or more times. The chain recombines TRBV29-1 with TRBJ2-3; 10 bases agree with TRBD2. Germline values: CDR1 SQVTM, CDR2 ANQGSEA. The CDR3 runs to 14 residues. Trimming took 3 bases from V and 4 from J; bases not matched to a gene: 4. Here the CDR3 DNA reads TGCAGCGTTGATCTAGCGGGAGAACCAGATACGCAGTATTTT. The encoded protein is CSVDLAGEPDTQYF.

The chain links TRBV4-3 to TRBJ1-5, with D tentatively TRBD1 (6 bases). Germline CDR1 reads LGHNA; CDR2 reads YSLEER. The V gene lost 0 bases and the J gene lost 5 bases, with 8 bases spanning the gap. The CDR3 is made up of 14 amino acids. The DNA for the CDR3 is TGCGCCAGCAGCCAAGAGGCAGGGGATCAGCCCCAGCATTTT. This codes for CASSQEAGDQPQHF.

This clonotype showed up many times. This chain links TRBV11-2 with TRBJ2-1; 9 nucleotides line up with TRBD2. Germline CDR1 and CDR2: SGHAT and FQNNGV. The CDR3 loop spans 16 amino acids. The trim removed 1 base at V and 7 bases at J, leaving 8 bases unmatched. The chain's CDR3 is CASSLGIISGRNEQFF. The CDR3 region has the DNA TGTGCCAGCAGCTTAGGGATTATTAGCGGGAGAAATGAGCAGTTCTTC.

This clonotype was observed a few times. The chain links TRBV19 to TRBJ2-5; a weak D match, TRBD2 (6 bases). V was trimmed by 10 bases and J by 2 bases, leaving 23 bases between them. The germline V gene has CDR1 LNHDA and CDR2 SQIVND (reference sequence). There are 16 residues in the CDR3. The CDR3 nucleotides read TGTGCCACAAGCGAGGGACTGTTCCCGATTCAAGAGACCCAGTACTTC. Translation: CATSEGLFPIQETQYF.

The sample holds many counts of this clonotype. The rearrangement joins TRBV12-3 or TRBV12-4 to TRBJ2-3; no reliable D call. The germline V and J ends were trimmed by 5 bases and 4 bases, with 13 bases remaining between them. This CDR3 has 14 amino acids. The CDR3 DNA is TGTGCCAGCAGTCGGATGGGGTCCCCAGATACGCAGTATTTT. Translation: CASSRMGSPDTQYF.

There are many counts of this clonotype. The chain uses TRBV7-2 and TRBJ2-1; 12 nucleotides align to TRBD2. The CDR3 length is 16 residues. CDR1 is SGHTA and CDR2 is FQGNSA in the germline V gene. Trimming removed 5 bases from V and 7 bases from J; junction bases left unmatched: 9. CDR3 amino acids: CASSPALGLAGNEQFF. CDR3 nucleotide sequence: TGTGCCAGCAGCCCTGCCCTAGGACTAGCGGGGAATGAGCAGTTCTTC.

This chain links TRBV5-5 with TRBJ2-3, with 12 bases that match TRBD2. The V gene end was trimmed by 0 bases and the J gene end by 3 bases; junction bases not matched to a gene: 2. The CDR3 sequence is 16 residues long. Germline CDR1 SGHKS, CDR2 YYEKEE (reference sequence). In DNA form, the CDR3 reads TGTGCCAGCAGCTTGGCGGGACTAGCGGGTACAGATACGCAGTATTTT. Translated, it gives CASSLAGLAGTDTQYF.

This clonotype was picked up many times. The chain links TRBV6-5 to TRBJ2-7, with 8 bases fitting TRBD1. Germline V gives CDR1 MNHEY, CDR2 SVGAGI. The CDR3 spans 14 residues. J lost 8 bases, V lost 2 bases, and 8 bases had no gene match. The CDR3 DNA sequence: TGTGCCAGCAGTTACATGAAAGGACAGGGACAGCAGTACTTC. Its translation: CASSYMKGQGQQYF.

This clonotype was recorded at least ten times. J is TRBJ2-1 and V is TRBV27; TRBD1 agrees at 7 bases. The germline CDR1 and CDR2 sequences are MNHEY and SMNVEV (reference sequence). The CDR3 contains 16 residues. The V segment lost 1 base and the J segment 4 bases; nucleotides outside the gene matches: 7. The chain's CDR3 is CASSLYRQGVYNEQFF. Here the CDR3 DNA reads TGTGCCAGCAGTTTATATCGGCAGGGGGTTTACAATGAGCAGTTCTTC.

The chain uses TRBV6-9 and TRBJ1-6; D is perhaps TRBD1 (6 bases). The CDR3 sequence is 17 residues long. The V gene lost 2 bases and the J gene lost 7 bases, with 18 bases spanning the gap. CDR1 MNHGY and CDR2 SVAAGI come from the germline V gene. CDR3 sequence reads: CASSYMRDILWNSPLHF. The CDR3 DNA follows: TGTGCCAGCAGTTATATGCGGGACATCCTTTGGAATTCACCCCTCCACTTT.

This clonotype was detected ten times or more. The chain has TRBV12-3 or TRBV12-4 and TRBJ2-7, with D maybe TRBD1 (5 bases). V was shortened by 2 bases and J by 5 bases, with 13 bases between the two germline ends. The CDR3 sequence is 14 residues long. The CDR3 nucleotides are TGTGCCAGCAGTTTAATGCAGGGTATAGACGAGCAGTACTTC. This codes for CASSLMQGIDEQYF.

At least ten counts were recorded for this clonotype. The chain combines TRBV11-2 with TRBJ2-5; D is undetermined. V was cut by 0 bases and J by 5 bases, with 4 bases left in between. Germline CDR1 SGHAT, CDR2 FQNNGV. The CDR3 length is 12 residues. This CDR3 reads CASSLDQETQYF. CDR3 bases: TGTGCCAGCAGCTTAGATCAGGAGACCCAGTACTTC.

This clonotype has a count of ten or more. J is TRBJ2-1 and V is TRBV30; D is unclear. The CDR3 consists of 12 residues. The germline V gene has CDR1 GTSNPN and CDR2 SVGIG (reference sequence). Trimming took 4 bases from V and 4 from J, leaving 8 bases between them. Written as DNA, the CDR3 is TGTGCCTGGACCTTTGGATACAATGAGCAGTTCTTC. It specifies CAWTFGYNEQFF. The full variable domain, completed using reference TRBV30 and TRBJ2-1, is SQTIHQWPATLVQPVGSPLSLECTVEGTSNPNLYWYRQAAGRGLQLLFYSVGIGQISSEVPQNLSASRPQDRQFILSSKKLLLSDSGFYLCAWTFGYNEQFFGPGTRLTVL.

In nucleotides, the CDR3 is TGTGCCATCAGTGAGTCAGGCAGCTCCTACAATGAGCAGTTCTTC. Its translation: CAISESGSSYNEQFF. This chain joins TRBV10-3 and TRBJ2-1; no firm D call. CDR3 length equals 15 residues. Per germline, CDR1 ENHRY and CDR2 SYGVKD. The germline V and J ends were trimmed by 0 bases and 0 bases, with 6 bases remaining between them.